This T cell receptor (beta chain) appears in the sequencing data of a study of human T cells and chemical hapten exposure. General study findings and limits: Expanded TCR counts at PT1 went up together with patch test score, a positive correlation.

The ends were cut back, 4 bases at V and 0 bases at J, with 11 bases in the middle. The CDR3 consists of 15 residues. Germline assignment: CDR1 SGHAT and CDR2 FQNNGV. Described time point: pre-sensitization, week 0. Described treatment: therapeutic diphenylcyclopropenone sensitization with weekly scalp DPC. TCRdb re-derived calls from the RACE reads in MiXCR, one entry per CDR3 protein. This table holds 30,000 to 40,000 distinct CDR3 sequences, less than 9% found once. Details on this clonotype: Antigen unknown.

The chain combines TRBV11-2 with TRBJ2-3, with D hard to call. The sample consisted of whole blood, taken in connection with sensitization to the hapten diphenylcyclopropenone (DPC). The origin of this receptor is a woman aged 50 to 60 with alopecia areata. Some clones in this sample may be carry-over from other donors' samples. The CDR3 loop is CASSSNSRSTDTQYF. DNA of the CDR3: TGTGCCAGCAGCTCAAACAGTAGAAGCACAGATACGCAGTATTTT.